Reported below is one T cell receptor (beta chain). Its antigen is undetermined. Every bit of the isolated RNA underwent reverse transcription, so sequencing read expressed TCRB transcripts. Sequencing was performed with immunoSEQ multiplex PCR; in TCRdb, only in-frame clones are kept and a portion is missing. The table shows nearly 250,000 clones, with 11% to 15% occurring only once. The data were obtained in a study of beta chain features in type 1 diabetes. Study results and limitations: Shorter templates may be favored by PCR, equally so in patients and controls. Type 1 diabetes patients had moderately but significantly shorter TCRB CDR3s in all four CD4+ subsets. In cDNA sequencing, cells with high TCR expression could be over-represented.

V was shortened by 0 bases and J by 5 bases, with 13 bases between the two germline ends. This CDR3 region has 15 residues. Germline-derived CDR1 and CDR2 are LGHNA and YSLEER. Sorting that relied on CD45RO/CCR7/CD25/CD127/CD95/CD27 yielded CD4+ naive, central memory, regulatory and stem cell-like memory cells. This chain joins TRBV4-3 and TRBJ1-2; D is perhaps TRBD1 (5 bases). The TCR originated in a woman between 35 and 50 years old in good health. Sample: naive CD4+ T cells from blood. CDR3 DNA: TGCGCCAGCAGCCAAGAGCCGAGGGGAGGGTATGGCTACACCTTC. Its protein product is CASSQEPRGGYGYTF.